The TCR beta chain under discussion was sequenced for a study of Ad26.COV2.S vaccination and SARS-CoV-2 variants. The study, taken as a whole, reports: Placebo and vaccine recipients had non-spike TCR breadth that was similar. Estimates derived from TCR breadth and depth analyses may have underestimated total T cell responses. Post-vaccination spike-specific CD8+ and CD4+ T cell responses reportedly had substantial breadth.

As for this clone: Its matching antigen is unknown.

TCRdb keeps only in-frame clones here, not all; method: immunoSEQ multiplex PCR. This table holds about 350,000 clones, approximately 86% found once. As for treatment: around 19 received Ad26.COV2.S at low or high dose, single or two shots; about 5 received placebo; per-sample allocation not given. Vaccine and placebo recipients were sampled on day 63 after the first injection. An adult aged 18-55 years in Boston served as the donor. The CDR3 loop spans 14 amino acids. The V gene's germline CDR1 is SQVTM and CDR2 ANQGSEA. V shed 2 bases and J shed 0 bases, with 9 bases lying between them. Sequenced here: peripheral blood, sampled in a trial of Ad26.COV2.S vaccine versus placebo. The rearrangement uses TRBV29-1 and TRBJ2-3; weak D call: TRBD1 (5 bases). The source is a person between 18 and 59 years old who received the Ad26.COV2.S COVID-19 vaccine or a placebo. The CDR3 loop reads CSVELTESTDTQYF. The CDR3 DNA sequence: TGCAGCGTTGAACTGACAGAGAGCACAGATACGCAGTATTTT.